This TCR beta chain was retrieved from a study of regulatory T cells in long-lasting Graves disease (dated by TCRdb to the early 2020s). As for the study more broadly: Antithyroid drugs had been taken for less than 3 months by newly diagnosed Graves' disease patients. This study used TCR sequencing and RNA sequencing of peripheral blood to compare persistent Graves' disease patients against newly diagnosed Graves' disease patients. The study was conducted in China and was registered as a clinical trial. A total of 33 samples were covered by TCR sequencing, comprising 13 persistent and 20 or so newly diagnosed Graves' disease patients.

Per the publication, the time point label means: newly diagnosed GD, antithyroid drugs for less than 3 months. For both TCR sequencing and RNA sequencing, RNA was extracted from PBMCs in TRIzol. The diagnosis of Graves' disease followed American Thyroid Association guidelines. Recruitment of patients was carried out at an endocrinology department in Xi'an, China. Each patient gave around 9 milliliters of peripheral blood, collected in an EDTA anticoagulant tube. Ficoll Paque Plus density gradient separation was used to isolate PBMCs, and no further T cell sorting was performed. An Agilent 2100 Bioanalyzer and agarose gel were used to check RNA quality, and a NanoDrop 2000 was used to measure RNA concentration. This clonotype came up many times. What this receptor recognizes is not known. It has no much larger one-base neighbor in the sample; base qualities were not kept. General findings and caveats noted by the study authors: The small sample size was acknowledged by the authors as a limitation that may reduce accuracy. Persistent patients shared more public clonotypes among themselves (approximately 2,500) than newly diagnosed patients did (about 970). TRBV28, TRBJ1-2 and TRBJ2-5 were preferentially used in persistent disease, while TRBV20-1 and TRBJ2-1 were favored in newly diagnosed disease. Persistent Graves' disease patients showed lower TCR Shannon entropy and fewer highly expanded clones than newly diagnosed patients, suggesting clonal expansion. Because the primary lesion, thyroid tissue, could not be accessed, the study looked at peripheral blood alone. Sequencing and analysis were limited to the TCR beta chain.

Receptors were amplified or captured by multiplex PCR. These reads were obtained on an Illumina HiSeq 4000. TCR beta libraries were built with iRepertoire HTBI primers and Arm-PCR amplification of CDR3 regions. PCR products were gel purified before sequencing. As for how the authors treated the data: Gene usage analysis of CDR3 amino acid clonotypes used the roughly 60 TRBV and fewer than 15 TRBJ segments found across samples. COPE and FqMerger were used to merge filtered high-quality paired reads into contigs. BLAST was used to align contigs to IMGT TRBV, TRBD and TRBJ reference genes, and CDR3 was defined according to IMGT. Highly expanded clones were defined as clonotypes with a frequency above 0.1%. Shannon entropy was used to measure repertoire diversity, and the Gini coefficient was used to measure V-J evenness. Clonotypes shared by more than one individual were considered public. Using fastp trimming at Q25 and MiXCR clonotype assembly, TCRdb reanalyzed the public sequencing data and kept in-frame beta chains. Each entry is one CDR3 protein sequence, shown with its most common DNA and genes. The V and J calls were not made by the authors but by TCRdb's processing. Recorded for this sample are hundreds of thousands of distinct CDR3 sequences; 16% of them occurred a single time. The top ten clones comprise approximately 18% of the sample.

The CDR3, from cysteine to phenylalanine, totals 12 residues. Only CDR3 DNA is held: 36 bases, read in frame from base 1. Trimming costs V 5 bases and J 8 bases, and their ends lie 9 bases apart. The sample also formed part of further work on T cells in Graves' hyperthyroidism and ophthalmopathy. From the second report: Graves' hyperthyroidism was defined as stable when no progression to ophthalmopathy occurred over 18 months of follow-up. The hyperthyroidism patients were between 18 and 65 years old and newly diagnosed, with a disease duration of less than 2 months. Patients with uncontrolled infections, other autoimmune diseases, pregnancy or lactation were excluded. Diagnoses relied on clinical symptoms, serum thyroxine and TRAb, thyroid ultrasound and orbital computed tomography. The first round of RT-PCR for the TCR CDR3 was performed with the HTBI primer set and the Qiagen OneStep RT-PCR kit. Blood samples also contained most of the expanded thyroid clonotypes (frequency above 0.001), which suggests that blood repertoires may reflect thyroid immune responses. A model built on a 13 V-J signature distinguished ophthalmopathy from stable hyperthyroidism, reaching approximately 89% sensitivity and 81.08% specificity in cross-validation and 80%/75% in testing. In validation, the model predicted progression to ophthalmopathy with 55% to 71% sensitivity and 72.22% specificity, a median of about 6.7 months before onset. TCR V-J signatures able to tell the groups apart were searched for in a discovery cohort of 90 to 100 patients, of whom roughly 42 had Graves' ophthalmopathy and around 56 had stable Graves' hyperthyroidism. Prospective prediction of ophthalmopathy was tested in an independent validation cohort of fewer than 20 hyperthyroidism patients and 17 patients who later progressed to ophthalmopathy. The 85 to 100 discovery patients were divided at random into training and test sets in a 7:3 ratio. In addition, the study compared T-cell repertoires in thyroid tissue and in blood from over 5 Graves' hyperthyroidism patients. After blood sampling, hyperthyroidism patients were treated with methimazole at a starting dose of 30 mg daily, and ophthalmopathy patients were treated with high-dose intravenous methylprednisolone. The libraries were constructed in a second round of multiplex PCR and then size-selected and purified. Paired-end sequencing of the libraries was performed with 100 bp reads on an Illumina HiSeq2000. SOAPnuke was used to process the raw data, with reads discarded if the reads contained adapters or uncalled bases, had a mean Phred below 15, or lacked an exact constant-primer or identifier match. COPE v1.2.5 was used to merge the high-quality paired reads, and each unique nucleotide sequence was defined as a clonotype. MiTCR v1.1 was used to align the clonotypes against IMGT TRBV, TRBD and TRBJ reference segments. The analysis included only V-J combinations with a frequency above 0.0001, which together covered 98% to 99.2% of the repertoires. A TCS score was defined as the ratio between F50 (clonal expansion) and ExV (chaos), using BLOSUM62-based TCRdist between CDR3 peptides within each V-J. Welch's t-statistics and random forest reduced roughly 530 V-J features to 10 to 15, which were used in a naive Bayes classifier (R e1071). Sample size was not statistically predetermined, and blinding of investigators to group allocation was not performed. The paper describes TCR Vbeta CDR3 sequencing of around 130 peripheral blood samples, made up of 43 ophthalmopathy patients, more than 70 hyperthyroidism patients and around 17 progressor patients.

This specimen consisted of peripheral blood mononuclear cells (PBMCs), obtained at new diagnosis, from a patient treated with antithyroid drugs. This receptor was taken from a woman in her twenties or thirties with Graves disease. Donor details come from another sample of the same person, matched by shared clones. The sequence links TRBV12-3 or TRBV12-4 to TRBJ2-2; the best D guess is TRBD1, with 5 bases matching. The DNA sequence reads TGTGCCAGCAGTCAGGGATCGGGGGAGCTGTTTTTT. This encodes CASSQGSGELFF.